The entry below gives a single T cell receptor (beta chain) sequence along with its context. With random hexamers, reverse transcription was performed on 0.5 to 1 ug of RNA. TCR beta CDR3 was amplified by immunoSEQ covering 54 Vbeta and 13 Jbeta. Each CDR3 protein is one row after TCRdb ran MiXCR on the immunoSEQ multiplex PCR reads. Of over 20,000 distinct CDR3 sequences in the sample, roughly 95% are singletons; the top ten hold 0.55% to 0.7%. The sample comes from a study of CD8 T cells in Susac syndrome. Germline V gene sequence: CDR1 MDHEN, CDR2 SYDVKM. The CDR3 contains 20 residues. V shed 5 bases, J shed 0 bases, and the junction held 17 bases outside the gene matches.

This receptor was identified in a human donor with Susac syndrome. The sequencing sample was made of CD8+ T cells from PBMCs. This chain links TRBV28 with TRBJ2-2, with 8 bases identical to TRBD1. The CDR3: CASSPLDRDVYLANTGELFF. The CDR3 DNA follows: TGTGCCAGCAGTCCCTTGGACAGGGATGTTTATTTAGCGAACACCGGGGAGCTGTTTTTT.